One sample yielded the 25 T cell receptor beta chains listed below, sequenced in a study of T cell responses to AZD1222 COVID-19 vaccine. TCRdb's copy holds only in-frame clones and misses some; the assay was immunoSEQ multiplex PCR. The sample holds 130,000 or so clones; roughly 90% are singletons and the top ten take 1.5% to 2%. The sequenced sample was peripheral blood, obtained on day 0 of AZD1222 vaccination. Receptor source: an adult in good health.

The chain recombines TRBV20-1 with TRBJ1-4, with D uncertain. From germline, CDR1 is DFQATT and CDR2 SNEGSKA (reference sequence). The CDR3 is 11 residues long. Trimming cost V 3 bases and J 10 bases, with 9 bases left between them. DNA for the CDR3: TGCAGTGCTAGCGTGGCACGAAAACTGTTTTTT. As protein: CSASVARKLFF.

This clone was seen only once. The chain joins TRBV11-3 to TRBJ1-1, with 12 bases aligning to TRBD1. CDR1 is SGHNT and CDR2 is YENEEA in the germline V gene. CDR3 size: 16 residues. V shed 3 bases and J 1 base; nucleotides not matched to a gene: 3. The CDR3 reads CASSLGQGAKNTEAFF. Written as DNA, the CDR3 is TGTGCCAGCAGCTTGGGACAGGGGGCAAAGAACACTGAAGCTTTCTTT. Looking up the rest from reference TRBV11-3 and TRBJ1-1 gives the full variable domain: EAGVVQSPRYKIIEKKQPVAFWCNPISGHNTLYWYLQNLGQGPELLIRYENEEAVDDSQLPKDRFSAERLKGVDSTLKIQPAELGDSAVYLCASSLGQGAKNTEAFFGQGTRLTVV.

The genes are TRBV6-4 and TRBJ1-1; TRBD1 aligns across 10 bases. V lost 6 bases to trimming and J lost 7 bases; unmatched junction nucleotides: 11. Per germline, CDR1 MRHNA and CDR2 SNTAGT. The CDR3 contains 15 residues. CDR3 amino acids: CASSPTGGRFGEAFF. The CDR3 DNA follows: TGTGCCAGCAGCCCGACAGGGGGCCGGTTTGGTGAAGCTTTCTTT.

This clone was detected a few times. The V gene is TRBV4-3, the J gene TRBJ1-1; a weak D match, TRBD1 (5 bases). The CDR3 has 12 residues. Trimming stripped 4 bases from V and 12 bases from J, with 15 bases between. CDR1 and CDR2 (germline): LGHNA, YSLEER. Written as DNA, the CDR3 is TGCGCCAGCAGCCTTAACAGGTTATTAACTTTCTTT. Its translation: CASSLNRLLTFF.

The V and J genes are TRBV7-2 and TRBJ2-1, with TRBD2 matching 13 bases. Trimming removed 5 bases from V and 4 bases from J; junction bases left unmatched: 11. The CDR3 consists of 18 residues. Per the germline V gene, CDR1 is SGHTA and CDR2 is FQGNSA. CDR3 nucleotide sequence: TGTGCCAGCAGCGGCAGTCTCATGGGACTAGCGGGGTACAATGAGCAGTTCTTC. This encodes CASSGSLMGLAGYNEQFF.

This chain links TRBV28 with TRBJ2-1; TRBD2 matches 14 bases. V lost 7 bases to trimming and J lost 15 bases; unmatched junction nucleotides: 8. CDR3 length equals 13 residues. The germline V gene has CDR1 MDHEN and CDR2 SYDVKM. CDR3 bases: TGTGCCAGCACCGGGACTAGCGGGAGTTGGGGGTTCTTC. Translated, it gives CASTGTSGSWGFF.

Turning to this clone: The junction and the germline gene differ at one end; a read error may be behind it. The chain recombines TRBV7-9 with TRBJ2-3; 10 nucleotides align to TRBD1. Germline CDR1 is SEHNR and CDR2 is FQNEAQ (reference sequence). The CDR3 loop spans 16 amino acids. CDR3 in DNA: TGTGCCAGCAGTTTAGGGTTCGGACAGGGGGCAGATACGCAGTATTTT. Translated, it gives CASSLGFGQGADTQYF.

This clone was recorded once. The chain uses TRBV4-3 and TRBJ2-3; TRBD2 aligns across 7 bases. Trimming at V came to 3 bases and at J to 4 bases, leaving 7 bases not matched to a gene. Per germline, CDR1 LGHNA and CDR2 YSLEER. The CDR3 is 15 amino acids. The CDR3 loop is CASSQDTGGSDTQYF. DNA of the CDR3: TGCGCCAGCAGCCAGGACACGGGAGGATCAGATACGCAGTATTTT.

This chain uses TRBV6-5 with TRBJ2-5, with D perhaps matching TRBD1 (5 bases). Per the germline V gene, CDR1 is MNHEY and CDR2 is SVGAGI. This CDR3 comprises 13 residues. The ends were cut back, 6 bases at V and 2 bases at J, with 10 bases in the middle. The CDR3 here is CASSRTLQETQYF. CDR3 DNA sequence: TGTGCCAGCAGCCGGACACTTCAAGAGACCCAGTACTTC.

This chain connects TRBV28 to TRBJ2-7; D unresolved. V was clipped by 5 bases and J by 3 bases, with 14 bases between them. This CDR3 has 14 residues. The germline V gene has CDR1 MDHEN and CDR2 SYDVKM. In DNA, the CDR3 is TGTGCCAGCAGTACCGGGTCCAGGCACTACGAGCAGTACTTC. As protein: CASSTGSRHYEQYF.

In the case of this clone: A junction boundary mismatches the germline segment, possibly from a read error. V gene TRBV7-7 combines with J gene TRBJ1-5, with a weak D call TRBD1 (6 bases). Per germline, CDR1 SSHAT and CDR2 FNYEAQ (reference sequence). CDR3 length equals 17 residues. The CDR3 DNA sequence: TGTGCTAGCAGGAAGGAACAGGGAAGGTTTGTCAATCAGCCCCAGCATTTT. Translation: CASRKEQGRFVNQPQHF.

This chain uses TRBV19 with TRBJ1-3, with a weak D call TRBD1 (6 bases). V shed 10 bases and J shed 0 bases, with 13 bases lying between them. CDR3 size: 14 residues. CDR1 and CDR2 (germline): LNHDA, SQIVND (reference sequence). CDR3 amino acids: CATSQGVSGNTIYF. CDR3 sequence (DNA): TGTGCCACTTCACAGGGTGTCTCTGGAAACACCATATATTTT. The whole variable domain, filled in from reference TRBV19 and TRBJ1-3, reads DGGITQSPKYLFRKEGQNVTLSCEQNLNHDAMYWYRQDPGQGLRLIYYSQIVNDFQKGDIAEGYSVSREKKESFPLTVTSAQKNPTAFYLCATSQGVSGNTIYFGEGSWLTVV.

The rearrangement links TRBV7-9 to TRBJ1-3; D gene unclear. V gave up 5 bases and J gave up 1 base, with 15 bases separating them. This CDR3 comprises 16 residues. CDR1 SEHNR and CDR2 FQNEAQ come from the germline V gene (reference sequence). The CDR3 DNA reads as TGTGCCAGCAGCACCGGCCGTCGAGCATCTGGAAACACCATATATTTT. This translates into CASSTGRRASGNTIYF.

The rearrangement uses TRBV3-1 (or the pseudogene TRBV3-2) and TRBJ2-7, with a tentative D call TRBD2 (5 bases). CDR1 is LGHDT and CDR2 is YNNKEL in the germline V gene (reference sequence). The V end was cut by 0 bases, the J end by 4 bases, with 16 bases between. The CDR3 covers 16 residues. The CDR3 DNA sequence: TGTGCCAGCAGCCAAGATTTTAGGAGGACGGAGTACGAGCAGTACTTC. Amino acid sequence: CASSQDFRRTEYEQYF.

This clone appeared a few times. The chain combines TRBV2 with TRBJ2-2, with TRBD1 matching over 10 bases. Per the germline V gene, CDR1 is SNHLY and CDR2 is FYNNEI. The trim removed 8 bases at V and 7 bases at J, leaving 7 bases unmatched. The length of the CDR3 is 14 residues. The CDR3, as DNA: TGTGCCAGCGACCGGGACAGGGGTGTCGGGGAGCTGTTTTTT. This translates into CASDRDRGVGELFF.

V is TRBV7-2 and J is TRBJ2-7; the match to TRBD1 covers 9 bases. V shed 5 bases, J shed 8 bases, and the junction held 10 bases outside the gene matches. From germline, CDR1 is SGHTA and CDR2 FQGNSA. The CDR3 consists of 14 residues. The CDR3 region is CASSVGTGREKQYF. Written as DNA, the CDR3 is TGTGCCAGCAGCGTGGGGACAGGGAGGGAGAAGCAGTACTTC.

V is TRBV28 and J is TRBJ1-5, with D possibly being TRBD1 (5 bases). This CDR3 has 15 residues. The V and J ends lost 8 bases and 3 bases respectively, with 17 bases between them. CDR1 is MDHEN, CDR2 SYDVKM, per germline. As DNA, the CDR3 is TGTGCCAGCTGGACGGGGCGGGTGCCCAATCAGCCCCAGCATTTT. It yields the protein CASWTGRVPNQPQHF.

CDR3 region: CASSQESETAEQYF. In DNA, the CDR3 is TGTGCCAGCAGCCAAGAGTCTGAGACAGCCGAGCAGTACTTC. J is TRBJ2-7 and V is TRBV3-1 (or the pseudogene TRBV3-2), with a weak D call TRBD1 (5 bases). Trimming stripped 0 bases from V and 6 bases from J, with 12 bases between. The CDR3 consists of 14 residues. Germline CDR1 and CDR2: LGHDT and YNNKEL (reference sequence).

The V call is TRBV30, the J call TRBJ1-5; D uncertain. This CDR3 is built from 13 residues. V dropped 0 bases and J dropped 3 bases, with 6 bases sitting between them. Germline V lookup: CDR1 GTSNPN, CDR2 SVGIG (reference sequence). For the CDR3, the DNA is TGTGCCTGGAGTGTTAGTACCAATCAGCCCCAGCATTTT. As protein: CAWSVSTNQPQHF.

The chain couples TRBV7-8 to TRBJ2-1; 9 nucleotides match TRBD1. This CDR3 is 15 amino acids long. Germline V gene lookup returns CDR1 SGHVS and CDR2 FQNEAQ. V dropped 8 bases and J dropped 6; count of bases not matched to a gene: 11. CDR3 nucleotides: TGTGCCAGCCTCGTGCGAGGACAGGGGCTCAATGAGCAGTTCTTC. Its protein is CASLVRGQGLNEQFF.

This sequence joins TRBV18 and TRBJ1-5; weak D call: TRBD1 (5 bases). The CDR3 contains 13 residues. Trimming shortened V by 3 bases and J by 7 bases, and 10 bases separated the two germline ends. Germline lookup yields CDR1 KGHSH and CDR2 LQKENI. As DNA, the CDR3 is TGTGCCAGCTCACCCCCGGGGGACCAGCCCCAGCATTTT. It yields the protein CASSPPGDQPQHF.

This chain joins TRBV5-6 and TRBJ1-2, with D possibly matching TRBD1 (5 bases). The ends were cut back, 2 bases at V and 5 bases at J, with 13 bases in the middle. This CDR3 is 14 amino acids long. Germline loops: CDR1 SGHDT, CDR2 YYEEEE. The CDR3 DNA sequence: TGTGCCAGCAGCTTTGAAGGGGCGGATTATGGCTACACCTTC. It codes for CASSFEGADYGYTF.

The genes are TRBV7-2 and TRBJ2-2; 13 bases are a match to TRBD2. CDR1 and CDR2 from the germline V gene are SGHTA and FQGNSA. V lost 5 bases and J lost 6; bases outside the gene matches: 9. There are 17 residues in the CDR3. The CDR3 sequence: CASSLTSGRFIAGELFF. CDR3 in DNA: TGTGCCAGCAGCCTGACTAGCGGGAGGTTCATAGCCGGGGAGCTGTTTTTT.

The chain carries TRBV6-2 or TRBV6-3 and TRBJ2-5; 9 nucleotides line up with TRBD1. The J call may be incorrect, as the DNA end agrees better with TRBJ2-7. The CDR3 length is 16 residues. Germline CDR1 reads MNHEY; CDR2 reads SVGEGT. The CDR3 spells CASSRIPGQGSYEQYF. In nucleotides, the CDR3 is TGTGCCAGCAGCCGTATACCGGGACAGGGCTCCTACGAGCAGTACTTC.

The J gene is TRBJ1-1, the V gene TRBV9; tentative D call: TRBD1 (6 bases). Germline CDR1 is SGDLS and CDR2 is YYNGEE. V was clipped by 0 bases and J by 0 bases, with 9 bases between them. The CDR3 is made up of 15 amino acids. The DNA of the CDR3 is TGTGCCAGCAGCGTAGCAGGGGAAATGAACACTGAAGCTTTCTTT. Translation gives CASSVAGEMNTEAFF.